These 20 T cell receptor beta chains were sequenced from one sample in a study of neurological immune-mediated disorders. TCRdb re-called the 5' RACE reads through MiXCR, storing one row per CDR3 protein. The sample carries approximately 30,000 distinct CDR3 sequences, roughly 25% recorded once. The sequenced sample consisted of CD4+ T cells from blood. These TCRs come from a man aged 45-65 years with HTLV-1-associated myelopathy (HAM/TSP).

This clonotype came up many times. The CDR3 nucleotides read TGTGCCAGCAGCTTTATGGACAGCCCAAATTCACCCCTCCACTTT. Amino acids: CASSFMDSPNSPLHF. The chain carries TRBV7-9 and TRBJ1-6; tentative D call: TRBD1 (6 bases). CDR3 size: 15 residues. Per the germline V gene, CDR1 is SEHNR and CDR2 is FQNEAQ (reference sequence). Deletions cut 3 bases from V and 7 bases from J, with 13 bases between.

This clonotype was seen ten or more times. For the CDR3, the DNA is TGTGCCAGCAGTTCGTCGGGACTTAAGGATGGCTACACCTTC. It yields the protein CASSSSGLKDGYTF. The chain recombines TRBV12-3 or TRBV12-4 with TRBJ1-2; D is perhaps TRBD1 (5 bases). This CDR3 contains 14 residues. V was shortened by 4 bases and J by 6 bases, with 15 bases between the two germline ends.

The genes are TRBV6-5 and TRBJ2-3; TRBD2 agrees at 9 bases. The J segment lost 10 bases and the V segment lost 5 bases, leaving 16 bases of the junction unmatched. The CDR3 runs 16 residues. Germline CDR1 and CDR2: MNHEY and SVGAGI. The CDR3 DNA sequence: TGTGCCAGCAGTAGGGGACCCGGGACTAGCCATAGCGCGCAGTATTTT. It yields the protein CASSRGPGTSHSAQYF.

This clonotype has at least ten counts. The chain has TRBV7-6 and TRBJ2-5; D is undetermined. This CDR3 comprises 11 residues. The germline gives CDR1 SGHVS, CDR2 FNYEAQ. Between the trimmed V and J ends, which lost 5 bases and 5 bases, there was a span of 6 bases. In DNA, the CDR3 is TGTGCCAGCAGCGGCCGGGAGACCCAGTACTTC. Residues: CASSGRETQYF.

The rearrangement joins TRBV5-5 to TRBJ1-2; D is perhaps TRBD1 (6 bases). In germline, CDR1 is SGHKS, CDR2 YYEKEE (reference sequence). The CDR3 covers 15 residues. V lost 1 base and J 7 bases, leaving 17 bases between the germline ends. This chain's CDR3 is CASSLRGAHATGYTF. CDR3 nucleotide sequence: TGTGCCAGCAGCTTGAGGGGGGCACACGCGACTGGCTACACCTTC.

This clonotype was seen many times. The chain combines TRBV12-3 or TRBV12-4 with TRBJ1-1, with a tentative D call TRBD1 (5 bases). Trimming left V 2 bases short and J 4 bases short, with 11 bases between. The CDR3 has 14 amino acids. Here the CDR3 reads CASSLRGGGTEAFF. DNA of the CDR3: TGTGCCAGCAGTTTACGGGGCGGGGGCACTGAAGCTTTCTTT.

V gene TRBV3-1 combines with J gene TRBJ2-5; D is tentatively TRBD1 or TRBD2 (6 bases each). The CDR3 runs 17 residues. V shed 2 bases and J shed 8 bases, with 24 bases lying between them. Germline CDR1 LGHDT, CDR2 YNNKEL (reference sequence). The CDR3 protein is CASSQLVGWGAVDTQYF. The CDR3 nucleotides read TGTGCCAGCAGCCAATTGGTTGGCTGGGGGGCCGTCGATACCCAGTACTTC.

To note about this clonotype: Just one base apart from a much larger clone, this may be a read error. The chain couples TRBV18 to TRBJ1-5, with D maybe TRBD1 (5 bases). V was shortened by 0 bases and J by 10 bases, with 22 bases between the two germline ends. CDR1 and CDR2 (germline): KGHSH, LQKENI. CDR3 length: 17 amino acids. CDR3 coding DNA: TGTGCCAGCTCACCACCCGGGACCCCGGAGGTTCGGCATCCCCAGCATTTT. Its protein product is CASSPPGTPEVRHPQHF. The full variable domain, rest sourced from reference TRBV18 and TRBJ1-5, is NAGVMQNPRHLVRRRGQEARLRCSPMKGHSHVYWYRQLPEEGLKFMVYLQKENIIDESGMPKERFSAEFPKEGPSILRIQQVVRGDSAAYFCASSPPGTPEVRHPQHFGDGTRLSIL.

V usage is TRBV10-2 and J usage is TRBJ1-1; D uncertain. Looked up from germline, CDR1 is WSHSY and CDR2 is SAAADI. The CDR3 totals 16 residues. The V gene lost 3 bases and the J gene lost 1 base, with 15 bases spanning the gap. CDR3 sequence (DNA): TGCGCCAGCAGTGACGAGGGTTATGGTGGGAACACTGAAGCTTTCTTT. It specifies CASSDEGYGGNTEAFF.

The V call is TRBV29-1, the J call TRBJ1-1; D possibly corresponds to TRBD1 (6 bases). This CDR3 is built from 14 residues. CDR1 and CDR2 from the germline V gene are SQVTM and ANQGSEA. The germline V and J ends were trimmed by 7 bases and 0 bases, with 15 bases remaining between them. The DNA for the CDR3 is TGCAGCGCCCTAGACAGGCTCATGAACACTGAAGCTTTCTTT. Translating it yields CSALDRLMNTEAFF. Using reference TRBV29-1 and TRBJ1-1 for the parts outside the CDR3, the full variable domain is SAVISQKPSRDICQRGTSLTIQCQVDSQVTMMFWYRQQPGQSLTLIATANQGSEATYESGFVIDKFPISRPNLTFSTLTVSNMSPEDSSIYLCSALDRLMNTEAFFGQGTRLTVV.

This clonotype was found many times. This sequence joins TRBV5-1 and TRBJ2-2, with 7 bases matching TRBD1. Per the germline V gene, CDR1 is SGHRS and CDR2 is YFSETQ. With 2 bases clipped from V and 4 bases from J, the junction kept 5 bases outside the gene matches. This CDR3 region has 15 residues. The CDR3 region has the DNA TGCGCCAGCAGCTTCATACAGGGGACCACCGGGGAGCTGTTTTTT. Its translation: CASSFIQGTTGELFF.

Worth noting for this clonotype: This may come from a read error, since a much larger clone is one base off. This chain joins TRBV6-5 and TRBJ2-1; D gene uncertain. The CDR3 length is 14 residues. Between the trimmed V and J ends, which lost 7 bases and 4 bases, there was a span of 14 bases. Germline-derived CDR1 and CDR2 are MNHEY and SVGAGI. The CDR3 loop is CASNSPTPYNEQFF. The CDR3 DNA sequence: TGTGCCAGCAATAGCCCCACCCCTTACAATGAGCAGTTCTTC.

This clonotype was seen many times. V is TRBV24-1 and J is TRBJ2-1, with TRBD2 matching over 8 bases. The V and J ends lost 3 bases and 0 bases, in that order; junction bases with no gene match: 3. Germline V gene sequence: CDR1 KGHDR, CDR2 SFDVKD. This CDR3 has 16 residues. This CDR3 reads CATSDAGGSSYNEQFF. The CDR3 bases are TGTGCCACCAGTGATGCGGGGGGAAGCTCCTACAATGAGCAGTTCTTC.

The chain joins TRBV10-3 to TRBJ2-1; D is unresolved. The CDR3 runs 13 residues. V lost 3 bases to trimming and J lost 5 bases, with 8 bases between them. Germline V gives CDR1 ENHRY, CDR2 SYGVKD. CDR3 loop: CAISESEDNEQFF. The CDR3 DNA reads TGTGCCATCAGTGAAAGTGAAGACAATGAGCAGTTCTTC.

Many counts were recorded for this clonotype. V usage is TRBV12-3 or TRBV12-4 and J usage is TRBJ1-1; TRBD1 is a possible D gene (6 bases). The length of the CDR3 is 11 residues. The ends were cut back, 7 bases at V and 8 bases at J, with 11 bases in the middle. The CDR3 coding sequence is TGTGCCAGCATCATCGACAGGGAAGCTTTCTTT. This encodes CASIIDREAFF.

This clonotype was seen ten or more times. The genes are TRBV12-3 or TRBV12-4 and TRBJ2-4; D might be TRBD2 (5 bases). V shed 11 bases and J shed 8 bases, with 16 bases lying between them. The CDR3 runs 12 residues. CDR3 sequence (DNA): TGTGCCTCCGGCGGGTGGGGAGACATTCAGTACTTC. It specifies CASGGWGDIQYF.

This clonotype was counted at least ten times. This rearrangement joins TRBV12-3 or TRBV12-4 to TRBJ2-5; 10 bases agree with TRBD1. The CDR3 runs to 15 residues. The ends lost 6 bases at V and 5 bases at J; junction bases unmatched: 9. The CDR3 nucleotides are TGTGCCAGCAGCGAAGGACAGGGGGAAAAGGAGACCCAGTACTTC. Translating it yields CASSEGQGEKETQYF.

This clonotype was found many times. J is TRBJ2-3 and V is TRBV7-3; D tentatively fits TRBD1 or TRBD2 (6 bases each). The germline gives CDR1 SGHTA, CDR2 FQGTGA. The CDR3 runs 15 residues. V was cut by 0 bases and J by 2 bases, with 9 bases left in between. The CDR3 sequence is CASSLTGGFTDTQYF. CDR3 bases: TGTGCCAGCAGCTTAACCGGGGGCTTCACAGATACGCAGTATTTT.

This clonotype has only one observation. A read error may produce the germline difference seen at one junction end. The chain employs TRBV5-1 and TRBJ1-2, with D tentatively TRBD1 (5 bases). CDR3 length equals 15 residues. From germline, CDR1 is SGHRS and CDR2 YFSETQ. The CDR3 is CASSLGQPGNNGYTF. The CDR3 DNA is TGCGCCAGCAGCTTGGGACAGCCAGGGAACAATGGCTACACATTC.

This chain joins TRBV7-3 and TRBJ2-7; the D gene is possibly TRBD2 (6 bases). This CDR3 is built from 14 residues. From germline, CDR1 is SGHTA and CDR2 FQGTGA. V was cut by 3 bases and J by 3 bases, with 12 bases left in between. The CDR3 sequence is CASSFRAGLYEQYF. CDR3 nucleotide sequence: TGTGCCAGCAGCTTCCGGGCGGGGCTCTACGAGCAGTACTTC.